This passage covers 26 T cell receptor beta chains from one sample sequenced in a study of blood T cell repertoires in COVID-19. Data came from immunoSEQ multiplex PCR; TCRdb stores just in-frame clones and leaves some out. The sample has fewer than 250,000 clones, approximately 85% seen once. Material: PBMCs or T cells enriched from blood (not recorded which). These receptors were collected from a woman aged 45-65 years with acute COVID-19.

J is TRBJ1-1 and V is TRBV10-3, with TRBD1 identical over 7 bases. The CDR3 loop spans 13 amino acids. Per the germline V gene, CDR1 is ENHRY and CDR2 is SYGVKD. Unmatched junction bases numbered 3, after V lost 5 bases and J lost 3 bases. CDR3 in DNA: TGTGCCATCAGTTCGACAGGGTACACTGAAGCTTTCTTT. Its translation: CAISSTGYTEAFF.

This chain links TRBV5-1 with TRBJ2-7; tentative D call: TRBD2 (5 bases). Per the germline V gene, CDR1 is SGHRS and CDR2 is YFSETQ. Trimming stripped 3 bases from V and 7 bases from J, with 14 bases between. This CDR3 is built from 13 residues. The CDR3 reads CASSSSLREEQYF. CDR3 coding DNA: TGCGCCAGCAGCTCCAGTTTGAGGGAAGAGCAGTACTTC.

The chain carries TRBV7-2 and TRBJ1-6; weak D call: TRBD1 (6 bases). Deletions cut 5 bases from V and 5 bases from J, with 16 bases between. The length of the CDR3 is 16 residues. CDR1 and CDR2 (germline): SGHTA, FQGNSA. The CDR3, as DNA: TGTGCCAGCAGCCCTAGACAGGTTGGAAATAATTCACCCCTCCACTTT. Amino acids: CASSPRQVGNNSPLHF.

The J gene is TRBJ2-5, the V gene TRBV5-1; possible D gene TRBD2, 6 bases. V lost 0 bases, J lost 5 bases, and 14 bases lay in between. Germline loops: CDR1 SGHRS, CDR2 YFSETQ. The CDR3 has 15 residues. CDR3 in amino acids: CASSLAGPRGETQYF. Written as DNA, the CDR3 is TGCGCCAGCAGCTTGGCGGGACCCCGGGGGGAGACCCAGTACTTC.

The chain has TRBV6-5 and TRBJ1-1; TRBD1 is a possible D gene (6 bases). Trimming pared 4 bases from V and 0 bases from J, leaving 15 bases between. CDR1 is MNHEY and CDR2 is SVGAGI in the germline V gene. This CDR3 comprises 16 residues. The CDR3 bases are TGTGCCAGCAGTTCCTCTCGGACAGTTATGAACACTGAAGCTTTCTTT. The encoded protein is CASSSSRTVMNTEAFF.

V usage is TRBV30 and J usage is TRBJ2-2; tentative D call: TRBD2 (7 bases). V lost 2 bases to trimming and J lost 2 bases, with 15 bases between them. Germline CDR1 is GTSNPN and CDR2 is SVGIG (reference sequence). This CDR3 comprises 16 residues. Written as DNA, the CDR3 is TGTGCCTGGAGTTCAGGGGCGGGGGTTAACACCGGGGAGCTGTTTTTT. Its translation: CAWSSGAGVNTGELFF.

This rearrangement joins TRBV7-8 to TRBJ1-5; no clear D. V lost 5 bases and J lost 0, with 14 bases in between. Germline V CDR1 and CDR2: SGHVS, FQNEAQ. The CDR3 extends over 16 amino acids. CDR3 sequence: CASSMRGRNSNQPQHF. As DNA, the CDR3 is TGTGCCAGCAGCATGCGAGGGAGGAATAGCAATCAGCCCCAGCATTTT.

The CDR3 nucleotides read TGTGCCAGCAGTTACTCGGGGGTAGCGGGACGACTACTCCAAGAGACCCAGTACTTC. Translating gives CASSYSGVAGRLLQETQYF. The chain combines TRBV6-2 or TRBV6-3 with TRBJ2-5; 8 nucleotides line up with TRBD2. Germline V gene data show CDR1 as MNHEY and CDR2 as SVGEGT. With V trimmed by 0 bases and J by 1 base, 13 bases remained unmatched. The CDR3 covers 19 residues.

This chain links TRBV6-5 with TRBJ2-7, with 9 bases fitting TRBD2. The CDR3 length is 11 residues. V was clipped by 10 bases and J by 4 bases; unmatched bases: 2. Germline-derived CDR1 and CDR2 are MNHEY and SVGAGI. The CDR3, as DNA: TGTGCCACTAGCGGGGTTTACGAGCAGTACTTC. It codes for CATSGVYEQYF.

The chain combines TRBV18 with TRBJ1-1, with 10 bases aligning to TRBD1. In germline, CDR1 is KGHSH, CDR2 LQKENI. CDR3 length equals 13 residues. V gave up 3 bases and J gave up 7 bases; unmatched junction bases: 2. This CDR3 reads CASSPDRGSEAFF. DNA for the CDR3: TGTGCCAGCTCACCGGACAGGGGGAGTGAAGCTTTCTTT.

This clone has a single count. The V call is TRBV6-1, the J call TRBJ1-5; D perhaps matches TRBD1 (6 bases). This CDR3 is 16 amino acids long. V lost 2 bases to trimming and J lost 0 bases, with 11 bases between them. Germline V gives CDR1 MNHNS, CDR2 SASEGT. CDR3 loop: CASSERGWASNQPQHF. The DNA for the CDR3 is TGTGCCAGCAGTGAAAGGGGGTGGGCTAGCAATCAGCCCCAGCATTTT.

This chain links TRBV18 with TRBJ1-3; TRBD1 agrees at 7 bases. The CDR3 extends over 17 amino acids. The V and J ends lost 2 bases and 0 bases, in that order; junction bases with no gene match: 7. Looked up from germline, CDR1 is KGHSH and CDR2 is LQKENI. CDR3 region: CASSPRWGQNSGNTIYF. DNA of the CDR3: TGTGCCAGCTCACCAAGGTGGGGACAGAACTCTGGAAACACCATATATTTT.

The rearrangement joins TRBV6-5 to TRBJ2-7; weak D call: TRBD1 (6 bases). The CDR3 length is 15 residues. CDR1 MNHEY and CDR2 SVGAGI come from the germline V gene. Trimming removed 9 bases at V and 3 bases at J, with 21 bases between. The CDR3 here is CASTPSGVGRYEQYF. CDR3 in DNA: TGTGCCAGTACCCCCTCAGGGGTGGGGCGCTACGAGCAGTACTTC.

V usage is TRBV5-1 and J usage is TRBJ2-3; no reliable D call. The length of the CDR3 is 12 residues. Trimming stripped 4 bases from V and 0 bases from J, with 3 bases between. Germline CDR1 reads SGHRS; CDR2 reads YFSETQ. CDR3 residues: CASSPSTDTQYF. The DNA for the CDR3 is TGCGCCAGCAGCCCAAGCACAGATACGCAGTATTTT.

This clone was detected a few times. This chain uses TRBV11-2 with TRBJ2-7; a possible D gene is TRBD1 (6 bases). The CDR3 loop spans 13 amino acids. V was trimmed by 5 bases and J by 7 bases, leaving 15 bases between them. The germline CDR1 and CDR2 sequences are SGHAT and FQNNGV. CDR3 sequence: CASSLTEGGEQYF. In DNA form, the CDR3 reads TGTGCCAGCAGCCTTACTGAAGGGGGTGAGCAGTACTTC.

This rearrangement joins TRBV21-1 to TRBJ1-6; the table's D call of TRBD1 was not tested on the DNA. TRBV21-1 is annotated as a pseudogene. This CDR3 has 16 residues. CDR3 residues: CASSSSPTEINSPLHF. The CDR3 DNA sequence: TGTGCCAGCAGCTCCTCTCCGACAGAGATTAATTCACCCCTCCACTTT.

This chain links TRBV9 with TRBJ2-5, with 7 bases matching TRBD1. The CDR3 has 14 residues. V shed 5 bases, J shed 5 bases, and the junction held 9 bases outside the gene matches. Germline CDR1 and CDR2: SGDLS and YYNGEE. For the CDR3, the DNA is TGTGCCAGCAGTGTTGACAGGGTGGGGGAGACCCAGTACTTC. Its translation is CASSVDRVGETQYF.

The CDR3 bases are TGTGCCAGCCGTCCGGGACAGGGGCGGTCTGAAGCTTTCTTT. Residues: CASRPGQGRSEAFF. V is TRBV7-9 and J is TRBJ1-1, with 10 bases identical to TRBD1. The J segment lost 6 bases and the V segment lost 8 bases, leaving 9 bases of the junction unmatched. The CDR3 is 14 residues long. Looked up from germline, CDR1 is SEHNR and CDR2 is FQNEAQ (reference sequence).

The rearrangement links TRBV5-1 to TRBJ1-3; D remains ambiguous. Germline V gene sequence: CDR1 SGHRS, CDR2 YFSETQ. The CDR3 is 15 amino acids. V lost 2 bases and J lost 2, with 11 bases in between. CDR3 nucleotide sequence: TGCGCCAGCAGCTTCGGAGGGCGGGCTGGAAACACCATATATTTT. Protein product: CASSFGGRAGNTIYF.

In DNA form, the CDR3 reads TGTGCCAGCAGCCAAGAAGTTGCGAGCACTGAAGCTTTCTTT. Translating it yields CASSQEVASTEAFF. The chain uses TRBV14 and TRBJ1-1; D ambiguous. The germline CDR1 and CDR2 sequences are SGHDN and FVKESK. This CDR3 spans 14 amino acids. Between the trimmed V and J ends, which lost 0 bases and 4 bases, there was a span of 9 bases.

The V gene is TRBV19, the J gene TRBJ1-5, with a tentative D call TRBD1 (6 bases). Per the germline V gene, CDR1 is LNHDA and CDR2 is SQIVND (reference sequence). This CDR3 contains 15 residues. V was shortened by 0 bases and J by 6 bases, with 12 bases between the two germline ends. CDR3 sequence: CASSIDLAGVQPQHF. The CDR3 bases are TGTGCCAGTAGTATAGATCTGGCAGGGGTTCAGCCCCAGCATTTT. The full variable domain, in which reference TRBV19 and TRBJ1-5 provide the parts outside the CDR3, is DGGITQSPKYLFRKEGQNVTLSCEQNLNHDAMYWYRQDPGQGLRLIYYSQIVNDFQKGDIAEGYSVSREKKESFPLTVTSAQKNPTAFYLCASSIDLAGVQPQHFGDGTRLSIL.

V usage is TRBV7-2 and J usage is TRBJ2-3; D unclear. CDR1 is SGHTA and CDR2 is FQGNSA in the germline V gene. CDR3 length: 15 residues. V was clipped by 0 bases and J by 6 bases, with 13 bases between them. This CDR3 is CASSLAGIFGDTQYF. DNA of the CDR3: TGTGCCAGCAGCTTAGCGGGCATCTTCGGTGATACGCAGTATTTT.

The V call is TRBV7-2, the J call TRBJ1-4; D is possibly TRBD1 (6 bases). The germline V gene has CDR1 SGHTA and CDR2 FQGNSA. This CDR3 is built from 14 residues. The V end lost 0 bases, the J end lost 8 bases, and 10 bases lay between the germline ends. The CDR3 sequence: CASSLATGNEKLFF. CDR3 DNA: TGTGCCAGCAGCTTAGCGACAGGAAACGAAAAACTGTTTTTT. Full variable domain (outside the CDR3, taken from reference TRBV7-2 and TRBJ1-4): GAGVSQSPSNKVTEKGKDVELRCDPISGHTALYWYRQSLGQGLEFLIYFQGNSAPDKSGLPSDRFSAERTGGSVSTLTIQRTQQEDSAVYLCASSLATGNEKLFFGSGTQLSVL.

The V and J genes are TRBV9 and TRBJ1-1, with D maybe TRBD1 (5 bases). V was trimmed by 4 bases and J by 1 base, leaving 17 bases between them. Per germline, CDR1 SGDLS and CDR2 YYNGEE. The CDR3 has 16 residues. CDR3 region: CASSSSIGEGNTEAFF. The CDR3 nucleotides are TGTGCCAGCAGCTCCAGTATAGGGGAAGGGAACACTGAAGCTTTCTTT.

The J gene is TRBJ1-5, the V gene TRBV7-2, with 9 bases matching TRBD1. The CDR3 runs to 15 residues. The junction had 4 bases not matched to a gene; V was cut back by 4 bases and J by 3 bases. Germline V gene sequence: CDR1 SGHTA, CDR2 FQGNSA. The CDR3 sequence: CASSSQGAFNQPQHF. DNA for the CDR3: TGTGCCAGCAGCTCACAGGGGGCTTTCAATCAGCCCCAGCATTTT.

The chain carries TRBV3-1 (or the pseudogene TRBV3-2) and TRBJ1-2, with 8 bases fitting TRBD1. The V and J ends lost 1 base and 7 bases, in that order; junction bases with no gene match: 8. From germline, CDR1 is LGHDT and CDR2 YNNKEL (reference sequence). The CDR3 totals 15 residues. CDR3 sequence: CASSQVSGGKSGYTF. DNA for the CDR3: TGTGCCAGCAGCCAAGTTTCAGGGGGCAAGAGTGGCTACACCTTC.